Listed here are 20 T cell receptor beta chains from one sample, sequenced in a study of T cell responses to AZD1222 COVID-19 vaccine. Only in-frame clones appear in the TCRdb table, and some are missing; sequencing was by immunoSEQ multiplex PCR. The sample consists of more than 100,000 clones, roughly 88% of them appearing once. This material consisted of peripheral blood, taken on day 0 of AZD1222 vaccination. Receptor source: an adult in good health.

CDR3 in amino acids: CASSLELALSNEQFF. The CDR3 DNA sequence: TGTGCCAGCAGCTTAGAGCTAGCTCTTTCGAATGAGCAGTTCTTC. The V and J genes are TRBV7-2 and TRBJ2-1, with a tentative D call TRBD2 (5 bases). Germline V lookup: CDR1 SGHTA, CDR2 FQGNSA. The CDR3 is made up of 15 amino acids. The V gene lost 1 base and the J gene lost 7 bases, with 14 bases spanning the gap.

The chain couples TRBV11-1 to TRBJ2-1; D may be TRBD2 (6 bases). CDR1 and CDR2 (germline): SGHAT, FQDESV (reference sequence). Trimming left V 5 bases short and J 5 bases short, with 13 bases between. The CDR3 runs 14 residues. CDR3 residues: CASSPGRENNEQFF. The CDR3 DNA follows: TGTGCCAGCAGCCCAGGCCGGGAGAACAATGAGCAGTTCTTC. Combining the CDR3 with reference TRBV11-1 and TRBJ2-1 gives the whole variable domain EAEVAQSPRYKITEKSQAVAFWCDPISGHATLYWYRQILGQGPELLVQFQDESVVDDSQLPKDRFSAERLKGVDSTLKIQPAELGDSAMYLCASSPGRENNEQFFGPGTRLTVL.

The chain has TRBV19 and TRBJ2-2; unclear D gene. This CDR3 spans 15 amino acids. Trimming removed 1 base at V and 4 bases at J, with 10 bases between. CDR1 and CDR2 from the germline V gene are LNHDA and SQIVND (reference sequence). CDR3 DNA sequence: TGTGCCAGTAGTATAGTGGAACTGGGCACCGGGGAGCTGTTTTTT. Its translation is CASSIVELGTGELFF.

V usage is TRBV28 and J usage is TRBJ2-4; D possibly matches TRBD1 or TRBD2 (5 bases each). The CDR3 extends over 20 amino acids. The ends were cut back, 5 bases at V and 3 bases at J, with 29 bases in the middle. Germline V gives CDR1 MDHEN, CDR2 SYDVKM. The CDR3 nucleotides read TGTGCCAGCAGTCCCCAAAGTGGTAACAGGAGCCCTGGGGGCAAAAACATTCAGTACTTC. This sequence encodes CASSPQSGNRSPGGKNIQYF.

Notes on this clone: The sample has other DNA sequences that encode this CDR3 too. The chain couples TRBV7-2 to TRBJ2-3, with 8 bases aligning to TRBD1. V shed 3 bases and J 6 bases; nucleotides not matched to a gene: 2. Germline V CDR1 and CDR2: SGHTA, FQGNSA. The CDR3 loop spans 13 amino acids. The DNA for the CDR3 is TGTGCCAGCAGCTTGGACAGGGACGATACGCAGTATTTT. This sequence encodes CASSLDRDDTQYF.

This rearrangement joins TRBV4-2 to TRBJ2-7, with D possibly matching TRBD1 (6 bases). The CDR3 loop spans 15 amino acids. CDR1 is LGHNA and CDR2 is YNFKEQ in the germline V gene. The V end lost 2 bases, the J end lost 5 bases, and 16 bases lay between the germline ends. This CDR3 is CASSQLQGRVNEQYF. The CDR3 DNA reads TGTGCCAGCAGCCAACTACAGGGTAGAGTTAACGAGCAGTACTTC.

This chain connects TRBV5-6 to TRBJ2-2; TRBD2 agrees at 9 bases. Per the germline V gene, CDR1 is SGHDT and CDR2 is YYEEEE. This CDR3 is built from 16 residues. The V gene end was trimmed by 1 base and the J gene end by 2 bases; junction bases not matched to a gene: 3. The CDR3 spells CASSLKAGGNTGELFF. Written as DNA, the CDR3 is TGTGCCAGCAGCTTGAAAGCGGGGGGTAACACCGGGGAGCTGTTTTTT.

The V gene is TRBV13, the J gene TRBJ1-2; no reliable D call. Trimming removed 1 base from V and 8 bases from J, with 5 bases in between. Germline CDR1 PRHDT, CDR2 FYEKMQ (reference sequence). The CDR3 loop spans 11 amino acids. CDR3 sequence (DNA): TGTGCCAGCAGCTTAGTCTGGGGCTACACCTTC. Protein: CASSLVWGYTF.

This chain uses TRBV7-8 with TRBJ1-3, with D hard to call. The CDR3 runs to 15 residues. Germline CDR1 SGHVS, CDR2 FQNEAQ. The V gene lost 5 bases and the J gene lost 0 bases, with 11 bases spanning the gap. CDR3 sequence (DNA): TGTGCCAGCAGCCCACCTATCCACTCTGGAAACACCATATATTTT. It yields the protein CASSPPIHSGNTIYF.

The genes are TRBV11-2 and TRBJ2-1; 11 nucleotides agree with TRBD2. The junction had 7 bases not matched to a gene; V was cut back by 5 bases and J by 1 base. This CDR3 is built from 17 residues. Germline CDR1 SGHAT, CDR2 FQNNGV. DNA for the CDR3: TGTGCCAGCAGCCGCGGTAGCGGGGGGGCGTCCTACAATGAGCAGTTCTTC. This sequence encodes CASSRGSGGASYNEQFF. The variable domain in full, with the rest retrieved from reference TRBV11-2 and TRBJ2-1, is EAGVAQSPRYKIIEKRQSVAFWCNPISGHATLYWYQQILGQGPKLLIQFQNNGVVDDSQLPKDRFSAERLKGVDSTLKIQPAKLEDSAVYLCASSRGSGGASYNEQFFGPGTRLTVL.

This chain connects TRBV6-5 to TRBJ2-7; D gene uncertain. CDR1 and CDR2 from the germline V gene are MNHEY and SVGAGI. Trimming pared 6 bases from V and 2 bases from J, leaving 14 bases between. This CDR3 is 14 amino acids long. The DNA for the CDR3 is TGTGCCAGCAGCCGACACCTAACTACCTACGAGCAGTACTTC. Amino acid sequence: CASSRHLTTYEQYF.

The rearrangement links TRBV19 to TRBJ1-6; TRBD1 is a possible D gene (6 bases). Germline V CDR1 and CDR2: LNHDA, SQIVND (reference sequence). The CDR3 is 12 amino acids. CDR3 DNA sequence: TGTGCTAGTGGACAGCGCAATTCACCCCTCCACTTT. The encoded protein is CASGQRNSPLHF. Together with reference TRBV19 and TRBJ1-6, the CDR3 gives the full variable domain: DGGITQSPKYLFRKEGQNVTLSCEQNLNHDAMYWYRQDPGQGLRLIYYSQIVNDFQKGDIAEGYSVSREKKESFPLTVTSAQKNPTAFYLCASGQRNSPLHFGNGTRLTVT.

This clone showed up just once. The CDR3: CASSSLTGGFDGYTF. The CDR3 region has the DNA TGTGCCAGCAGCTCCTTGACAGGGGGCTTCGATGGCTACACCTTC. The V call is TRBV7-2, the J call TRBJ1-2; TRBD1 matches at 10 bases. The CDR3 length is 15 residues. Per the germline V gene, CDR1 is SGHTA and CDR2 is FQGNSA. After removal of 4 bases from V and 6 bases from J, the junction contained 8 bases not matched to a gene. The full variable domain, completed using reference TRBV7-2 and TRBJ1-2, is GAGVSQSPSNKVTEKGKDVELRCDPISGHTALYWYRQSLGQGLEFLIYFQGNSAPDKSGLPSDRFSAERTGGSVSTLTIQRTQQEDSAVYLCASSSLTGGFDGYTFGSGTRLTVV.

The chain couples TRBV21-1 to TRBJ1-2; TRBD1, as called in the table, went unchecked against the DNA. TRBV21-1 is termed a pseudogene. The CDR3 sequence is 14 residues long. CDR3 DNA sequence: TGTGCCAGCAGCAAATTCGGCAGGGTATTTGGCTACACCTTC. Amino acids: CASSKFGRVFGYTF.

The chain links TRBV29-1 to TRBJ1-1, with unresolved D. The CDR3 runs 15 residues. Germline-derived CDR1 and CDR2 are SQVTM and ANQGSEA. Trimming shortened V by 1 base and J by 3 bases, and 15 bases separated the two germline ends. This CDR3 is CSVEGVGGRDTEAFF. The CDR3 DNA follows: TGCAGCGTTGAAGGGGTAGGAGGGCGGGACACTGAAGCTTTCTTT.

The CDR3 sequence is CASSPRTSGGAGELFF. Here the CDR3 DNA reads TGTGCCAGCAGCCCCCGGACTAGCGGGGGGGCGGGGGAGCTGTTTTTT. This chain joins TRBV7-3 and TRBJ2-2; 15 bases fit TRBD2. The CDR3 has 16 residues. After removal of 5 bases from V and 8 bases from J, the junction contained 6 bases not matched to a gene. Germline-derived CDR1 and CDR2 are SGHTA and FQGTGA. Full variable domain (missing parts from reference TRBV7-3 and TRBJ2-2): GAGVSQTPSNKVTEKGKYVELRCDPISGHTALYWYRQSLGQGPEFLIYFQGTGAADDSGLPNDRFFAVRPEGSVSTLKIQRTERGDSAVYLCASSPRTSGGAGELFFGEGSRLTVL.

The chain employs TRBV2 and TRBJ1-2; no definite D call. This CDR3 is built from 16 residues. V dropped 4 bases and J dropped 1 base, with 16 bases sitting between them. The germline gives CDR1 SNHLY, CDR2 FYNNEI. The chain's CDR3 is CASSVSQLSLNYGYTF. The CDR3 DNA follows: TGTGCCAGCAGTGTAAGCCAGTTAAGCCTTAACTATGGCTACACCTTC.

A remark on this clone: A junction boundary mismatches the germline segment, possibly from a read error. V usage is TRBV6-2 or TRBV6-3 and J usage is TRBJ2-7; maybe TRBD1 (6 bases). The CDR3 runs to 11 residues. In germline, CDR1 is MNHEY, CDR2 SVGEGT. The CDR3 loop reads CASSYYTDRWF. The CDR3 DNA reads TGTGCCAGCAGTTACTACACCGACAGGTGGTTC.

This chain links TRBV5-6 with TRBJ1-1, with D maybe TRBD1 (5 bases). The germline V and J ends were trimmed by 2 bases and 1 base, with 12 bases remaining between them. This CDR3 is built from 15 residues. CDR1 SGHDT and CDR2 YYEEEE come from the germline V gene. The CDR3 loop reads CASSFSGRANTEAFF. The CDR3 coding sequence is TGTGCCAGCAGCTTCTCCGGCAGGGCGAACACTGAAGCTTTCTTT. Based on the CDR3 plus reference TRBV5-6 and TRBJ1-1, the full variable domain is DAGVTQSPTHLIKTRGQQVTLRCSPKSGHDTVSWYQQALGQGPQFIFQYYEEEERQRGNFPDRFSGHQFPNYSSELNVNALLLGDSALYLCASSFSGRANTEAFFGQGTRLTVV.

This clone is a singleton in its sample. The chain joins TRBV27 to TRBJ2-1; TRBD1 or TRBD2 may be the D gene (5 bases each). Germline V CDR1 and CDR2: MNHEY, SMNVEV (reference sequence). Trimming pared 2 bases from V and 5 bases from J, leaving 22 bases between. This CDR3 has 18 residues. This CDR3 reads CASSLLHHRDPGNNEQFF. The CDR3 nucleotides are TGTGCCAGCAGTTTACTCCATCATAGGGACCCAGGGAACAATGAGCAGTTCTTC.